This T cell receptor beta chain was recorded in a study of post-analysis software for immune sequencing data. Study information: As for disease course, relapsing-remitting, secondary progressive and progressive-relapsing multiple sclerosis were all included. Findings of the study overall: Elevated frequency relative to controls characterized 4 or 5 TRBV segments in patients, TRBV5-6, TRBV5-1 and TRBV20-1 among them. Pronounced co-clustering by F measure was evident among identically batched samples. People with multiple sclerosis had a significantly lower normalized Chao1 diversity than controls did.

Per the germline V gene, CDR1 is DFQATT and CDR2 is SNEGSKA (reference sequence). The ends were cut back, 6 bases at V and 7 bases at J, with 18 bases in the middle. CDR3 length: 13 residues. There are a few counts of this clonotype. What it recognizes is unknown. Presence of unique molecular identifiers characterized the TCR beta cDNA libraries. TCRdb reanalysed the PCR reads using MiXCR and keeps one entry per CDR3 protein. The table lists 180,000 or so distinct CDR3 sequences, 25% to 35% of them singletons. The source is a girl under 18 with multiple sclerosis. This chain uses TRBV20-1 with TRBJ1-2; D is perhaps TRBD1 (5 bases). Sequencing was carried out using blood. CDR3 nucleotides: TGCAGTGCCTCCCCCATACGGGGCTCTGGCTACACCTTC. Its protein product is CSASPIRGSGYTF.